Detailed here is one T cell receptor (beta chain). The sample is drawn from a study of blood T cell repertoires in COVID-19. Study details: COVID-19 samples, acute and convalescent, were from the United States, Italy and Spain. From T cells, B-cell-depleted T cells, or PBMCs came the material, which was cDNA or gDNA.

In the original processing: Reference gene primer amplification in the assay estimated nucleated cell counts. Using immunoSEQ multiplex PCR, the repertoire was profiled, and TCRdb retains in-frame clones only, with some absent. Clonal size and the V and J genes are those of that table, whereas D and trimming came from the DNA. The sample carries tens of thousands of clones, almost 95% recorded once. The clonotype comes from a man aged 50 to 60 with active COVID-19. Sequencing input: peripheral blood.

This CDR3 reads CASRHARDRVLHEQFF. CDR3 DNA sequence: TGTGCCAGCAGGCACGCCCGGGACAGGGTCTTGCATGAGCAGTTCTTC. The V and J genes are TRBV11-3 and TRBJ2-1; 9 nucleotides line up with TRBD1. Per the germline V gene, CDR1 is SGHNT and CDR2 is YENEEA. The J segment lost 8 bases and the V segment lost 6 bases, leaving 14 bases of the junction unmatched. The CDR3 extends over 16 amino acids.